The rows below give T cell receptor beta chains drawn from one sample of a study of Tregs in tolerant kidney transplant recipients. Sequencing used immunoSEQ multiplex PCR; TCRdb keeps in-frame clones, though not all of them. The table records roughly 68,000 clones, roughly 84% of them present only once. The sample consisted of CD4+ T cells from blood. The receptors stem from a human donor in good health. The CDR3 runs from the conserved cysteine through the conserved F or W. The D gene is left open where the match is weak. Some rows have no size entry. The others give once, few or many, or a class for an expanded clone.

- TRBJ1-2 TRBD1 TRBV7-2 CATTPEGAGGYTF TGTGCCACCACCCCTGAGGGGGCAGGAGGCTACACCTTC
medium-sized TRBJ2-7 - TRBV4-1 CASSQDEGYRAEQYF TGCGCCAGCAGCCAAGATGAGGGGTACAGGGCCGAGCAGTACTTC
- TRBJ1-2 TRBD1 TRBV7-8 CASSLFGRAGQGGGYTF TGTGCCAGCAGCTTATTTGGGCGGGCGGGACAGGGCGGTGGCTACACCTTC
- TRBJ2-1 TRBD2 TRBV7-6 CASSLVTTSGYNEQFF TGTGCCAGCAGCTTAGTTACCACTAGCGGGTACAATGAGCAGTTCTTC
- TRBJ1-2 - TRBV30 CAWSAIGWEPNYGYTF TGTGCCTGGAGTGCCATAGGTTGGGAACCTAACTATGGCTACACCTTC
- TRBJ1-5 - TRBV5-1 CASSLAPGANQPQHF TGCGCCAGCAGCTTGGCCCCAGGGGCCAATCAGCCCCAGCATTTT
- TRBJ2-2 TRBD2 TRBV7-2 CASSRGGRTDGELFF TGTGCCAGCAGCAGGGGCGGGAGGACGGACGGGGAGCTGTTTTTT
- TRBJ1-5 TRBD1 TRBV18 CASSHRGDQPQHF TGTGCCAGCTCACACAGGGGAGATCAGCCCCAGCATTTT
- TRBJ2-1 TRBD1 TRBV5-6 CASSLEGTGGYSSYNEQFF TGTGCCAGCAGCTTGGAGGGGACAGGGGGCTACAGCTCCTACAATGAGCAGTTCTTC
few TRBJ1-6 - TRBV28 CASVRELNSPLHF TGTGCCAGCGTCCGGGAACTTAATTCACCCCTCCACTTT
- TRBJ2-7 - TRBV7-2 CASSAQGALTYEQYF TGTGCCAGCAGCGCTCAAGGGGCCTTAACCTACGAGCAGTACTTC
- TRBJ2-7 - TRBV5-4 CASSRDFLPDEQYF TGTGCCAGCAGCCGGGACTTCCTTCCCGACGAGCAGTACTTC
- TRBJ1-5 - TRBV2 CASSHRAYNQPQHF TGTGCCAGCAGTCACCGGGCCTACAATCAGCCCCAGCATTTT
- TRBJ2-5 TRBD2 TRBV6-5 CASSSPQSGGETQYF TGTGCCAGCAGTTCCCCCCAAAGCGGGGGAGAGACCCAGTACTTC
medium-sized TRBJ2-5 - TRBV7-9 CASSRHLGWSLQIQETQYF TGTGCCAGCAGTCGACATCTCGGCTGGAGCTTACAAATACAAGAGACCCAGTACTTC
- TRBJ2-3 - TRBV19 CASRPAATDTQYF TGTGCCAGTAGGCCCGCGGCCACAGATACGCAGTATTTT
- TRBJ1-5 - TRBV18 CASSPRGNSNQPQHF TGTGCCAGCTCACCACGGGGGAATAGCAATCAGCCCCAGCATTTT
- TRBJ1-2 - TRBV6-5 CASRRSGAGGYTF TGTGCCAGCAGACGATCAGGGGCAGGTGGCTACACCTTC
- TRBJ2-7 TRBD2 TRBV11-2 CASKASGGYEQYF TGTGCCAGCAAGGCTAGCGGGGGCTACGAGCAGTACTTC
- TRBJ1-6 TRBD1 TRBV6-6 CASRGQGSSPLHF TGTGCCAGTAGGGGACAGGGGAGTTCACCCCTCCACTTT
- TRBJ2-5 - TRBV29-1 CSVDLFRETQYF TGCAGCGTTGATCTGTTCCGGGAGACCCAGTACTTC
few TRBJ2-7 TRBD1 TRBV4-1 CASSQGGTGLVEQYF TGCGCCAGCAGCCAAGGCGGGACAGGGCTGGTCGAGCAGTACTTC
- TRBJ2-5 - TRBV18 CASSTRTGLQETQYF TGTGCCAGCTCCACACGAACGGGCCTGCAAGAGACCCAGTACTTC
once TRBJ1-4 - TRBV7-2 CASSLWGEKLFF TGTGCCAGCAGCTTATGGGGGGAAAAACTGTTTTTT
- TRBJ2-3 - TRBV4-3 CASSQGPAHTTDTQYF TGCGCCAGCAGCCAGGGTCCGGCGCATACCACAGATACGCAGTATTTT
- TRBJ2-5 TRBD1 TRBV7-2 CASSFTTGQGAETQYF TGTGCCAGCAGCTTCACTACGGGACAGGGGGCGGAGACCCAGTACTTC
- TRBJ1-1 - TRBV2 CASRDRPSTEAFF TGTGCCAGCAGGGATAGGCCCTCCACTGAAGCTTTCTTT
- TRBJ2-1 TRBD1 TRBV28 CASSLITGGLRSEQFF TGTGCCAGCAGTCTAATAACAGGGGGACTTAGAAGTGAGCAGTTCTTC
- TRBJ2-1 TRBD1 TRBV18 CASSPDRAHEQFF TGTGCCAGCTCACCGGACAGGGCTCATGAGCAGTTCTTC
- TRBJ1-1 - TRBV14 CASSNIGRKNTEAFF TGTGCCAGCAGTAACATCGGACGGAAGAACACTGAAGCTTTCTTT
- TRBJ1-5 - TRBV9 CASSPHQGQPQHF TGTGCCAGCAGCCCACACCAGGGGCAGCCCCAGCATTTT
- TRBJ1-2 TRBD1 TRBV6-6 CASSATGDRGLGYTF TGTGCCAGCTCTGCGACCGGGGACAGGGGGCTTGGCTACACCTTC
- TRBJ1-2 - TRBV9 CASSVASGPYYGYTF TGTGCCAGCAGCGTAGCTAGTGGACCCTACTATGGCTACACCTTC
- TRBJ1-2 - TRBV5-6 CASSLPTGIFTGYTF TGTGCCAGCAGCTTACCGACAGGTATTTTTACCGGCTACACCTTC
- TRBJ2-6 - TRBV6-5 CASSSPGSGANVLTF TGTGCCAGCAGTTCGCCTGGCTCTGGGGCCAACGTCCTGACTTTC